This T cell receptor (beta chain) derives from a study of the immune and genomic landscape of osteosarcoma (dated by TCRdb to the early 2020s). For context, the study as a whole: The overall cohort comprised about 50 pediatric and adult patients with high-grade osteosarcoma, with a median age at diagnosis of about 27 years (range about 5-81). The cohort was enriched for poor-risk disease, as unfavorable pathologic response to standard therapy was shown in 73% of the cohort and just over 65% of the cohort were deceased. In the overall cohort, 45% to 60% of patients were male, and localized disease at diagnosis was presented by 70% to 85% of patients. To define immunogenic potential, the study profiled osteosarcoma specimens using whole genome, RNA and T-cell receptor sequencing along with immunohistochemistry and reverse phase protein arrays. To characterize the osteosarcoma immunogenomic landscape, the TCR sequencing results were combined with transcriptome, protein array and immunostaining data. An explanation for the limited clinical activity of immune checkpoint inhibitors in osteosarcoma was sought in the study. Each of three patients provided a couple of samples from the same tumor site.

TCR beta chain CDR3 regions were immunosequenced using the ImmunoSEQ Assay (Adaptive Biotechnologies). Regarding the original processing steps: TCRB rearrangements, read counts, read proportions and gene usage were exported through the ImmunoSEQ Analyzer platform. Using productive rearrangements, T-cell clonality was calculated as 1 minus Pielou's evenness. Clonal space homeostasis binned clonotypes as rare, small, medium, large or hyperexpanded (0.01 to 1 of the repertoire). TCR productive clonality was compared across immune clusters C1, C2 and C3 using the Wilcoxon rank sum test. TCRdb's version of the immuneACCESS table is confined to in-frame rearrangements and falls short of the full clone set. An unresolved V gene accounts for under half of the shortfall where checked; the remainder is of unknown origin. V, J and clone size were drawn from that table, and D and trimming were deduced from the DNA. A total of about 4,600 clones appear in this sample, 71% of them only once. In total, the top ten clones hold 16% of the sample.

The tumors sampled were post-treatment primary, local recurrence and metastasis specimens taken from patients with a poor prognosis. The paper's findings and limits, for the study overall: About 5 cases had a single hyperexpanded clone dominating the repertoire, and all had fewer than 100 T-cell clonotypes. No statistical method determined sample size because osteosarcoma is rare and all possible samples were collected. Clonality benchmarks were derived from external normal skin and healthy peripheral blood data rather than from matched normal tissue. Productive TCR clonality was found to be low overall, with an average of 0.09 and a maximum of 0.3, which suggested limited T-cell clonal expansion. Matched blood was collected from only a couple of patients, alongside the frozen tumor specimens. TCR productive clonality was greater in the immune-hot C3 cluster than in the cold C1 cluster, although TCR productive clonality remained low overall.

Of note for this clone: Its antigen is currently not known. One base away there is no much larger clone; base qualities are not given.

According to the germline V gene, CDR1 reads SGDLS and CDR2 reads YYNGEE. Between the V and J ends, shortened by 0 bases and 1 base respectively, the junction contains 10 bases. The CDR3 has 16 amino acids, counting the end cysteine and phenylalanine. This entry keeps only the CDR3 DNA: 48 bases, framed from base 1. The sequenced material came from osteosarcoma tumor tissue from the femur. The chain couples TRBV9 to TRBJ2-2; possibly the D gene is TRBD1, per 5 matching bases. The TCR sequence derives from a human donor with osteosarcoma. The nucleotide sequence is given as TGTGCCAGCAGCGTAGGCCCAGGGCAGAACACCGGGGAGCTGTTTTTT. This sequence encodes CASSVGPGQNTGELFF.